A selection of T cell receptor beta chains follows, all from one sample in a study of T cell repertoires in cytomegalovirus infection. TCRdb called the reads again in MiXCR, with one record for every CDR3 protein. This table has roughly 720,000 distinct CDR3 sequences, approximately 34% appearing once. The specimen was PBMCs. The receptors here all came from a human donor in good health (CMV status not recorded). Some clones in this sample may be carry-over from other donors' samples. Each CDR3 is given with its conserved first and last residue. Each record gives: J gene, D gene, V gene, clone size, CDR3 DNA, CDR3 protein. A D gene is named only where the DNA matches it firmly. Clone sizes are given selectively: once, few, many, or a class where the clone is expanded.

TRBJ1-1	.	TRBV7-2	.	TGTGCCAGCAGCTTATCGGTAAACCAGCGTAACACTGAAGCTTTCTTT	CASSLSVNQRNTEAFF
TRBJ2-1	.	TRBV7-2	many	TGTGCCAGCAGCTTTCAAACTGCCTACAATGAGCAGTTCTTC	CASSFQTAYNEQFF
TRBJ2-1	.	TRBV6-1	few	TGTGCCAGCAGTAAGTCCTCCCCCCAACGGTACTACAATGAGCAGTTCTTC	CASSKSSPQRYYNEQFF
TRBJ2-5	TRBD1	TRBV28	many	TGTGCCAGCTGCTACGGCTACAGGGGTGTCCAGTACTTC	CASCYGYRGVQYF
TRBJ2-7	.	TRBV29-1	few	TGCAGCGTTGGATGGGTCTCCTACGAGCAGTACTTC	CSVGWVSYEQYF
TRBJ2-1	TRBD1	TRBV5-4	.	TGTGCCAGCAGGCTTGCCCGGGACAGGGGTGATTATGAGCAGTTCTTC	CASRLARDRGDYEQFF
TRBJ2-7	.	TRBV30	.	TGTGCCTGGAGTGCTCCCCTCTACGAGCAGTACTTC	CAWSAPLYEQYF
TRBJ2-1	.	TRBV5-1	.	TGCGCCAGCAGCTTGGACGGCAATGAGCAGTTCTTC	CASSLDGNEQFF
TRBJ2-7	.	TRBV28	few	TGTGCCAGCAGTTTATCCAGAATCTCCTACGAGCAGTACTTC	CASSLSRISYEQYF
TRBJ2-2	TRBD2	TRBV15	few	TGTGCCACCAGCGCTCAAGCGGGAACCGGGGAGCTGTTTTTT	CATSAQAGTGELFF
TRBJ1-6	.	TRBV20-1	few	TGCAGTGCCCAGGCGGGCCAGGGAAATTCACCCCTCCACTTT	CSAQAGQGNSPLHF
TRBJ2-3	TRBD1	TRBV18	.	TGTGCCAGCTCACTACAGGGGGATTACCCAGGTACGCAGTATTTT	CASSLQGDYPGTQYF
TRBJ2-3	.	TRBV28	many	TGTGCCAGCAGACTATTTCCCGGGGAAAGGAGCACAGATACGCAGTATTTT	CASRLFPGERSTDTQYF
TRBJ2-1	.	TRBV4-2	many	TGTGCCAGCAGCCAAGCCCCCCAACCCGGCGGAGATGAGCAGTTCTTC	CASSQAPQPGGDEQFF
TRBJ2-7	.	TRBV19	.	TGTGCCAGTAGTATGGGCACATCCTACGAGCAGTACTTC	CASSMGTSYEQYF
TRBJ1-6	.	TRBV7-2	many	TGTGCCAGCAGCGGCGCGGGCCCAAATAATTCACCCCTCCACTTT	CASSGAGPNNSPLHF
TRBJ1-6	TRBD1	TRBV7-8	.	TGTGCCAGCAGCTTAGCCCAGCGGACAGGGAGAAATAATTCACCCCTCCACTTT	CASSLAQRTGRNNSPLHF
TRBJ2-1	TRBD2	TRBV19	.	TGTGCCAGTAGTATAGATGGCGGGTTCCTTAGCGGGAGTGAGCAGTTCTTC	CASSIDGGFLSGSEQFF
TRBJ2-7	.	TRBV28	few	TGTGCCAGCACCTTAGGGCTGACGTACGAGCAGTACTTC	CASTLGLTYEQYF
TRBJ1-5	.	TRBV19	.	TGTGCCAGTAGTATGAGTTATAGCAATCAGCCCCAGCATTTT	CASSMSYSNQPQHF
TRBJ1-1	.	TRBV5-1	.	TGCGCCAGCAGCTTGTGGAGGATAGACAGCTCCACTGAAGCTTTCTTT	CASSLWRIDSSTEAFF
TRBJ1-2	.	TRBV28	.	TGTGCCAGCAGCCCTGACAGATTGCTTGGCTACACCTTC	CASSPDRLLGYTF
TRBJ2-2	.	TRBV19	.	TGTGCCAGTAGTGCCCTTAAGCTCCTCAACACCGGGGAGCTGTTTTTT	CASSALKLLNTGELFF
TRBJ2-1	TRBD2	TRBV5-1	.	TGCGCCAGCAGCTTGACCTTTACTAGCGGGGGGAACCGCAATGAGCAGTTCTTC	CASSLTFTSGGNRNEQFF
TRBJ2-7	TRBD2	TRBV28	.	TGTGCCAGCAGGGTCGGACTAGCGGGAGCGTACGAGCAGTACTTC	CASRVGLAGAYEQYF
TRBJ2-5	.	TRBV11-2	.	TGTGCCAGCAGCCGCCAAAAGAAAGAGACCCAGTACTTC	CASSRQKKETQYF
TRBJ1-3	.	TRBV10-2	.	TGCGCCAGCAGTGACCTAGACAGGATAACTGGAAACACCATATATTTT	CASSDLDRITGNTIYF
TRBJ2-1	TRBD2	TRBV7-9	.	TGTGCCAGCAGCCATGGTTGGGGACTAGAGCACAATGAGCAGTTCTTC	CASSHGWGLEHNEQFF
TRBJ1-6	.	TRBV20-1	.	TGCAGTGTCCGTGAAGCGAAGGGGGGGGTGGGGAATTCACCCCTCCACTTT	CSVREAKGGVGNSPLHF
TRBJ1-5	TRBD1	TRBV28	.	TGTGCCAGCAGCTTTAGCAGCCGGACAGGGGGCTATCAGCCCCAGCATTTT	CASSFSSRTGGYQPQHF
TRBJ1-5	.	TRBV28	.	TGTGCCAGCAGTTTAATAAGGGGAGATCAGCCCCAGCATTTT	CASSLIRGDQPQHF
TRBJ2-2	TRBD2	TRBV5-1	few	TGCGCCAGCAGCCCGGGAGGGCGACTAGCGGGATATACCGGGGAGCTGTTTTTT	CASSPGGRLAGYTGELFF
TRBJ1-6	.	TRBV7-4	few	TGTGCCAGCAGCGACAAACTTGGGACAACTAACTCACCCCTCCACTTT	CASSDKLGTTNSPLHF
TRBJ2-2	.	TRBV12-3/TRBV12-4	few	TGTGCCAGCAGTTTTTCCCCCCTGAACACCGGGGAGCTGTTTTTT	CASSFSPLNTGELFF
TRBJ2-1	TRBD2	TRBV7-2	many	TGTGCCAGCAGTTATAGCGGGAGGGGAGACAATGAGCAGTTCTTC	CASSYSGRGDNEQFF
TRBJ2-5	TRBD2	TRBV28	.	TGTGCCAGCAGTATCCGGACAGCGGGGGAGAGGGAGACCCAGTACTTC	CASSIRTAGERETQYF
TRBJ1-5	.	TRBV19	many	TGTGCCAGTAGGGACCTGAACAATCAGCCCCAGCATTTT	CASRDLNNQPQHF
TRBJ2-1	.	TRBV7-2	.	TGTGCCAGCAGCCCGGGATTCTCCACCTACAATGAGCAGTTCTTC	CASSPGFSTYNEQFF
TRBJ2-7	.	TRBV4-1	few	TGCGCCAGCAGCCACCCGGGGCCCTCCTACGAGCAGTACTTC	CASSHPGPSYEQYF
TRBJ2-3	TRBD2	TRBV24-1	.	TGTGCCACCAGTGATCGATCAGCGGGAGGGCCTTTTGGTGGCACAGATACGCAGTATTTT	CATSDRSAGGPFGGTDTQYF
TRBJ1-1	.	TRBV28	few	TGTGCCAGCAGTTCCCGAGCATGGGCGGCAGGCACTGAAGCTTTCTTT	CASSSRAWAAGTEAFF